This T cell receptor beta chain emerged from a study of response to subunit inactivated influenza vaccine (dated by TCRdb to 2017 to 2018). Looking at the study overall: Deep quantitative T cell receptor repertoire profiling was used in the study to track responses to a trivalent subunit inactivated influenza vaccine.

The paper as a whole reports these results and caveats: The authors proposed that each seasonal influenza vaccination may bring in only a limited number of new T cells.

To prepare the library, RT-PCR was applied. The sequencer was an Illumina HiSeq 2500. The raw public data were reprocessed by TCRdb itself: fastp quality trimming at Q25, MiXCR clonotype calling, in-frame beta chains only. Every distinct CDR3 protein forms one entry, paired with its most common genes and DNA. The sample records 280,000 or so distinct CDR3 sequences, just over 20% of which are singletons. The ten largest clonotypes hold 10% of the sample. Regarding this clonotype: No cognate antigen has been identified for it. It has no much larger one-base neighbor in the sample; base qualities were not kept.

Sequenced here: PBMCs from blood, sampled about 20 months after vaccination. This receptor was obtained from a man between 45 and 75 years old who received an inactivated influenza vaccine. Donor details come from another sample of the same person, matched by shared clones.

Here the CDR3 is given as CASSMGSVYGYTF. The DNA sequence follows: TGTGCCAGTAGTATGGGTTCCGTTTATGGCTACACCTTC. The rearranged chain carries TRBV19 and TRBJ1-2, with the identity of the D gene unclear. From its cysteine to its phenylalanine, the CDR3 spans 13 amino acids. The DNA shown is the 39-base CDR3, in frame from base 1. Deletion took 3 bases off V and 5 bases off J, with a span of 10 bases between the germline ends. Based on the germline V gene (reference sequence), the CDR1 and CDR2 sequences are LNHDA and SQIVND.